This T cell receptor (beta chain) was captured by sequencing in a study of CD8 T cells in ankylosing spondylitis. TCRdb called the 5' RACE reads again in MiXCR, with one record for every CDR3 protein. Among some 840,000 distinct CDR3 sequences listed, roughly 12% were seen once. Study findings and constraints: Matched synovial fluid from ankylosing spondylitis patients was reported to be enriched for disease-linked clones. Characteristic of ankylosing spondylitis blood, it appeared, was a TCR beta motif comprising about eight highly homologous variants.

This clonotype came up a few times. Its matching antigen is unknown. V trimming: 5 bases; J trimming: 0 bases; junction bases outside the gene matches: 5. CDR1 is MDHEN, CDR2 SYDVKM, per germline. The CDR3 consists of 15 residues. This clonotype was obtained from a male donor with ankylosing spondylitis. Input material: blood, either unsorted or a sorted T cell fraction (not recorded which). V usage is TRBV28 and J usage is TRBJ1-1, with TRBD1 matching 8 bases. This CDR3 reads CASSPGDRLNTEAFF. The CDR3 DNA is TGTGCCAGCAGTCCCGGGGACAGGCTGAACACTGAAGCTTTCTTT.